This TCR beta chain stems from a study of beta chain features in type 1 diabetes. Study context: There was similarity between patients and healthy donors in age, gender and cell yields. Overall study results and limits: Moderately but significantly shorter TCRB CDR3s were found in Type 1 diabetes patients in all four CD4+ subsets.

Every isolated RNA sample was fully reverse transcribed, so sequencing captured expressed TCRB transcripts. Clones were sequenced by immunoSEQ multiplex PCR, and TCRdb holds only the in-frame ones, with some missing. The repertoire includes 500,000 to 650,000 clones, about an eighth of them detected once, and 0.095% to 0.15% sits in the top ten. A few counts support this clone. Its cognate antigen is unknown. Germline V lookup: CDR1 MNHEY, CDR2 SMNVEV (reference sequence). This CDR3 is 13 amino acids long. V was trimmed by 6 bases and J by 1 base, leaving 10 bases between them. The chain is built from TRBV27 and TRBJ2-7; no reliable D call. What was sequenced was naive CD4+ T cells from blood. The TCR originated in a man younger than 40 with type 1 diabetes. CDR3 in DNA: TGTGCCAGCAGACGAGACGGGTCCTACGAGCAGTACTTC. It is translated as CASRRDGSYEQYF.